This T cell receptor (beta chain) is drawn from a study of T-cell reconstitution after alpha-beta-depleted transplantation in children. This clonotype was seen repeatedly, ten times or more. Unique molecular identifiers were incorporated when the TCRbeta library was constructed. MiXCR, applied by TCRdb to the PCR reads, yields one record per CDR3 protein. This sample has under 350,000 distinct CDR3 sequences, with 9.9% found just once. There are 15 residues in the CDR3. V dropped 1 base and J dropped 0 bases, with 4 bases sitting between them. Germline CDR1 is MNHEY and CDR2 is SVGAGI. The sequencing used PBMCs from the stem cell graft donor, collected from the stem cell graft. This chain connects TRBV6-5 to TRBJ2-6; D is uncertain. This TCR was recovered from a human donor who donated a stem cell graft to a child with SCID. The CDR3 reads CASSYYGSGANVLTF. The CDR3 DNA follows: TGTGCCAGCAGTTACTACGGCTCTGGGGCCAACGTCCTGACTTTC.